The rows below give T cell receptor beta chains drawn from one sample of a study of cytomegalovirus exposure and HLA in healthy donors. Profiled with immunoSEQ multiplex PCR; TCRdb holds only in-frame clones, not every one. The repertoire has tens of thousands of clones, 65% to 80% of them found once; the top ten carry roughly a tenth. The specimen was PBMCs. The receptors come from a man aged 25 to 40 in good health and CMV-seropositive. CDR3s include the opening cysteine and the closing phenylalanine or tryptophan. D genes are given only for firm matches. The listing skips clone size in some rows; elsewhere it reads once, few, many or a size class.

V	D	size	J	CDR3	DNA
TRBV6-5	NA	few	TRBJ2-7	CASSDQAGYEQYF	TGTGCCAGCAGTGACCAGGCAGGGTACGAGCAGTACTTC
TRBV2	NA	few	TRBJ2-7	CASGGAVNEQYF	TGTGCCAGCGGGGGGGCCGTGAACGAGCAGTACTTC
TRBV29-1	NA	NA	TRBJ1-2	CSVEDPSDRLVRANYGYTF	TGCAGCGTTGAAGATCCTAGTGACAGGCTTGTTCGGGCTAACTATGGCTACACCTTC
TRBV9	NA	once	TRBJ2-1	CASSVSHEQFF	TGTGCCAGCAGCGTATCTCATGAGCAGTTCTTC
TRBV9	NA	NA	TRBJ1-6	CASSAGQYNSPLHF	TGTGCCAGCAGCGCGGGACAATATAATTCACCCCTCCACTTT
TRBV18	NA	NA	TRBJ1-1	CASSPPGRAETEAFF	TGTGCCAGCTCACCACCAGGCAGGGCGGAGACTGAAGCTTTCTTT
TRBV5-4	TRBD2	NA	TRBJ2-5	CASSLGLAPGTQYF	TGTGCCAGCAGCTTGGGACTAGCTCCAGGGACCCAGTACTTC
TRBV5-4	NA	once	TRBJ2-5	CASSRDMGTETQYF	TGTGCCAGCAGTCGGGACATGGGAACGGAGACCCAGTACTTC
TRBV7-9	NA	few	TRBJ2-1	CASSTPRGAGTRGNEQFF	TGTGCCAGCAGCACTCCCCGAGGTGCGGGGACTCGGGGGAATGAGCAGTTCTTC
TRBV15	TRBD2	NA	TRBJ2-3	CATSRGAGDTDTQYF	TGTGCCACCAGCAGAGGGGCGGGGGACACAGATACGCAGTATTTT
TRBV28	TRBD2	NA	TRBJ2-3	CATTSGGATDTQYF	TGTGCCACCACTAGCGGGGGGGCGACAGATACGCAGTATTTT
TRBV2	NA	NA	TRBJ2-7	CASSWTVSPEQYF	TGTGCCAGCAGTTGGACAGTTTCCCCCGAGCAGTACTTC
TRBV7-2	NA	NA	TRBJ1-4	CASSLPGNGKLFF	TGTGCCAGCAGCTTACCAGGGAATGGAAAACTGTTTTTT
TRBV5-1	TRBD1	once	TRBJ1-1	CASSGQETMNTEAFF	TGCGCCAGCAGCGGACAGGAGACGATGAACACTGAAGCTTTCTTT
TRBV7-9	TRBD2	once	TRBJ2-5	CASSPSGGRKETQYF	TGTGCCAGCAGCCCTAGCGGGGGGAGAAAAGAGACCCAGTACTTC
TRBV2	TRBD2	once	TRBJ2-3	CASSGTRGGVDTQYF	TGTGCCAGCAGTGGTACACGCGGGGGGGTGGATACGCAGTATTTT
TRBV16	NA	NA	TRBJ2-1	CASSQNLQGTNEQFF	TGTGCCAGCAGCCAAAATCTACAGGGAACGAATGAGCAGTTCTTC
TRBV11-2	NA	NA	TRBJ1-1	CASTPNLGENTEAFF	TGTGCCAGCACCCCAAACCTAGGGGAGAACACTGAAGCTTTCTTT
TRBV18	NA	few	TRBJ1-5	CASSSGPDQPQHF	TGTGCCAGCTCATCAGGGCCAGACCAGCCCCAGCATTTT
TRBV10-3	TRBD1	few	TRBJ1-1	CAISPGQKNTEAFF	TGTGCCATCAGCCCGGGACAGAAGAACACTGAAGCTTTCTTT
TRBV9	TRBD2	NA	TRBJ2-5	CASSTQGLANQETQYF	TGTGCCAGCAGCACACAGGGACTAGCGAACCAAGAGACCCAGTACTTC
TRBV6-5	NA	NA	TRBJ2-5	CASSYQRSLGEQYF	TGTGCCAGCAGTTACCAACGGAGTCTTGGGGAGCAGTACTTC
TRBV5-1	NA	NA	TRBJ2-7	CASSPGEINSYEQYF	TGCGCCAGCAGCCCGGGGGAGATTAACTCCTACGAGCAGTACTTC
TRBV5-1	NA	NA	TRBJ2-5	CASSRPGEETQYF	TGCGCCAGCAGCAGACCAGGGGAAGAGACCCAGTACTTC
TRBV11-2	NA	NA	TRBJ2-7	CASQEGGGEQYF	TGTGCCAGCCAGGAGGGAGGGGGCGAGCAGTACTTC
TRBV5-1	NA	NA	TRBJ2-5	CASSPGAGQQETQYF	TGCGCCAGCAGTCCCGGGGCGGGGCAACAAGAGACCCAGTACTTC
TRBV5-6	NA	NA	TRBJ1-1	CASSLKVGPEAFF	TGTGCCAGCAGCTTGAAGGTGGGGCCCGAAGCTTTCTTT
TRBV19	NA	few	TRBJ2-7	CASSTETGNEQYF	TGTGCCAGTAGTACTGAGACAGGTAACGAGCAGTACTTC
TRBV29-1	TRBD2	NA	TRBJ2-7	CSVPGRGASGAYEQYF	TGTAGCGTTCCTGGAAGGGGGGCTAGCGGGGCCTACGAGCAGTACTTC
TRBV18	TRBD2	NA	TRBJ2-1	CASSPRSSSGGYNEQFF	TGTGCCAGCTCACCACGGTCTTCTAGCGGGGGGTACAATGAGCAGTTCTTC
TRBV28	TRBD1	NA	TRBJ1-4	CASSFRDRGRYNEKLFF	TGTGCCAGCAGTTTCCGGGACAGGGGGCGGTATAATGAAAAACTGTTTTTT
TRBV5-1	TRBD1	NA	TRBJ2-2	CASSQYGTGTAGELFF	TGCGCCAGCAGCCAGTACGGGACAGGGACGGCCGGGGAGCTGTTTTTT
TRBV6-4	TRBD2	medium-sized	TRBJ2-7	CASSESSGPNYEQYF	TGTGCCAGCAGTGAATCTAGCGGGCCTAACTACGAGCAGTACTTC
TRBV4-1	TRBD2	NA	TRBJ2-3	CASSFKRGAGADTQYF	TGCGCCAGCAGCTTCAAGCGGGGGGCCGGGGCAGATACGCAGTATTTT
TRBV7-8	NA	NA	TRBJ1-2	CASSKPGVSNYGYTF	TGTGCCAGCAGCAAACCAGGGGTATCCAACTATGGCTACACCTTC
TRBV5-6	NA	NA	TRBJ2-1	CASSFDSPPNEQFF	TGTGCCAGCAGCTTTGACTCTCCCCCCAATGAGCAGTTCTTC
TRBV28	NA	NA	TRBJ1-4	CASSLQGVTNEKLFF	TGTGCCAGCAGTTTACAAGGGGTGACTAATGAAAAACTGTTTTTT
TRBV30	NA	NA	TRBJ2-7	CAWSDPGVYEQYF	TGTGCCTGGAGCGATCCTGGAGTCTACGAGCAGTACTTC
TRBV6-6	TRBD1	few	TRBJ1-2	CASSNGQGGGYTF	TGTGCCAGCAGTAACGGACAGGGGGGTGGCTACACCTTC
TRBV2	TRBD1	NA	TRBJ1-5	CASSEAPADPLNRGQGNQPQHF	TGTGCCAGCAGTGAAGCTCCAGCGGACCCGTTAAACAGGGGGCAGGGCAATCAGCCCCAGCATTTT
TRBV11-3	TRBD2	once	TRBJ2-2	CASRPSGGINTGELFF	TGTGCCAGCAGGCCAAGCGGGGGGATAAACACCGGGGAGCTGTTTTTT
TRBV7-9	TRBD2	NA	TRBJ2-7	CASSFSAPGGEQYF	TGTGCCAGCAGCTTTTCGGCCCCGGGGGGCGAGCAGTACTTC
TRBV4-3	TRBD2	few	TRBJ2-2	CASSQDPPGGATGELFF	TGCGCCAGCAGCCAAGATCCCCCCGGGGGGGCCACCGGGGAGCTGTTTTTT
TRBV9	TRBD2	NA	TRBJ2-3	CASSASGPTDTQYF	TGTGCCAGCAGCGCTAGCGGACCCACAGATACGCAGTATTTT
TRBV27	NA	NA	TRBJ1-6	CASSLGPSSYNSPLHF	TGTGCCAGCAGTTTAGGTCCGAGCTCCTATAATTCACCCCTCCACTTT
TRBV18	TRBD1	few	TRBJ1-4	CASSPPGQSPEKLFF	TGTGCCAGCTCACCACCGGGACAGTCTCCCGAAAAACTGTTTTTT
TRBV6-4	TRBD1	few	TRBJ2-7	CASSDLHRDRKYEQYF	TGTGCCAGCAGTGACTTGCACCGGGACAGGAAATACGAGCAGTACTTC
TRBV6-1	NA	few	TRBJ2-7	CASSGHGGGPYEQYF	TGTGCCAGCAGTGGCCATGGGGGGGGGCCGTACGAGCAGTACTTC
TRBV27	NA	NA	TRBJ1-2	CASSFGTSYGYTF	TGTGCCAGCAGCTTCGGGACATCCTATGGCTACACCTTC
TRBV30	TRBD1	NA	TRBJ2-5	CAWSVGQGAWETQYF	TGTGCCTGGAGTGTAGGGCAGGGGGCGTGGGAGACCCAGTACTTC
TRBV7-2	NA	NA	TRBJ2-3	CASSFRASTSTDTQYF	TGTGCCAGCAGCTTCCGTGCGTCCACGAGCACAGATACGCAATATTTT
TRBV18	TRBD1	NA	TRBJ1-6	CASSREGAGFSPLHF	TGTGCCAGCTCAAGAGAGGGGGCAGGGTTTTCACCCCTCCACTTT
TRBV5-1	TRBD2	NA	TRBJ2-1	CASSLPTSEEQFF	TGCGCCAGCAGCCTCCCGACTAGCGAGGAGCAGTTCTTC
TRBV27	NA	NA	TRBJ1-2	CASREEGDGYTF	TGTGCCAGCAGGGAAGAGGGTGATGGCTACACCTTC
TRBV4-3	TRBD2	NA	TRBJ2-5	CASSQDPAGGEQYF	TGCGCCAGCAGCCAAGATCCAGCGGGGGGGGAGCAGTACTTC
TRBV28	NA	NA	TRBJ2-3	CASSLTKEVGRPLSTDTQYF	TGTGCCAGCAGTTTAACGAAGGAGGTCGGCAGACCACTCAGCACAGATACGCAGTATTTT
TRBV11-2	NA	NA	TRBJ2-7	CASSLGQGRGEQYF	TGTGCCAGCAGCTTAGGCCAGGGAAGGGGCGAGCAGTACTTC
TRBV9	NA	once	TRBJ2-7	CASSVEEGALEQYF	TGTGCCAGCAGCGTAGAGGAGGGGGCGTTAGAGCAGTACTTC
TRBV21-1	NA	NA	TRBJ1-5	CASSKVGDRFRPQHF	TGTGCCAGCAGCAAAGTTGGAGACAGATTTCGACCCCAGCATTTT